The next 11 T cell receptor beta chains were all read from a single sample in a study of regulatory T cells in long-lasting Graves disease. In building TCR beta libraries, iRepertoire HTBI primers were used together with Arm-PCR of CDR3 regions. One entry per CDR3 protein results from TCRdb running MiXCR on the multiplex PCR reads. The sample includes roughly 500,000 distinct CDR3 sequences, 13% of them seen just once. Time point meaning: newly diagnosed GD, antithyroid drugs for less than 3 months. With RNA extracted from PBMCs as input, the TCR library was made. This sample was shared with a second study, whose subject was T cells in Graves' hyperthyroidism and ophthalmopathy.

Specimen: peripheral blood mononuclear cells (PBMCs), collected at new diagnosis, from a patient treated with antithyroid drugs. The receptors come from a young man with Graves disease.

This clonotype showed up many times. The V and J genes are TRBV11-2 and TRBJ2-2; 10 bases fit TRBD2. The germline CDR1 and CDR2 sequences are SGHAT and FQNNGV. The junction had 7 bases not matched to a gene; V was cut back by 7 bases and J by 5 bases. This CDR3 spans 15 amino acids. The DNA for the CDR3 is TGTGCCAGCAAATTTAGCGGGAGGCGGACCGGGGAGCTGTTTTTT. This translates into CASKFSGRRTGELFF. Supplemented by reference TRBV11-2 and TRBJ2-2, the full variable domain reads EAGVAQSPRYKIIEKRQSVAFWCNPISGHATLYWYQQILGQGPKLLIQFQNNGVVDDSQLPKDRFSAERLKGVDSTLKIQPAKLEDSAVYLCASKFSGRRTGELFFGEGSRLTVL.

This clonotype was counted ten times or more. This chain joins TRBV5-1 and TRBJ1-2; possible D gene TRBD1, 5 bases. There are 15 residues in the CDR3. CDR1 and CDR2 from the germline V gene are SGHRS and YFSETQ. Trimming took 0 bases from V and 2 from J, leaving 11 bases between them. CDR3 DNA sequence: TGCGCCAGCAGCTTGGAACCCCGGGGGAACTATGGCTACACCTTC. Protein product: CASSLEPRGNYGYTF.

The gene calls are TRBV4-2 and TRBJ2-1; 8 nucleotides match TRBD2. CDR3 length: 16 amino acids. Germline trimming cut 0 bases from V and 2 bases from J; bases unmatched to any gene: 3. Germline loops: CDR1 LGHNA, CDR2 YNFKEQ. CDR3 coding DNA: TGTGCCAGCAGCCAAGATGCGCGGGAGGCCTACAATGAGCAGTTCTTC. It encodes CASSQDAREAYNEQFF.

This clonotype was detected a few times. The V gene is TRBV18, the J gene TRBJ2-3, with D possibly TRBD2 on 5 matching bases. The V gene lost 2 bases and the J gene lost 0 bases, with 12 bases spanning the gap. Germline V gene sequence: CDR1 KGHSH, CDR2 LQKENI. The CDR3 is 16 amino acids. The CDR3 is CASSPYGGPSTDTQYF. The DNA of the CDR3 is TGTGCCAGCTCACCATATGGCGGGCCGAGCACAGATACGCAGTATTTT.

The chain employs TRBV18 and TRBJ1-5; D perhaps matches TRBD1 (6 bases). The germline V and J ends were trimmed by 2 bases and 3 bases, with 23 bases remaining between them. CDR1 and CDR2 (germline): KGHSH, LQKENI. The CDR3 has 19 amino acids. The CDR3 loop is CASSPVSGRGRKTNQPQHF. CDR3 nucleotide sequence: TGTGCCAGCTCACCAGTCTCGGGCAGGGGCCGTAAGACCAATCAGCCCCAGCATTTT.

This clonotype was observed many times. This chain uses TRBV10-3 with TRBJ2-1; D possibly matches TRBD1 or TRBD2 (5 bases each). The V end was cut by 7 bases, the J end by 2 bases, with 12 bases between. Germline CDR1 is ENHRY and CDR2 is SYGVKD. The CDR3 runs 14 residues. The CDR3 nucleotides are TGTGCCATCACACAGGACTCAACCTACAATGAGCAGTTCTTC. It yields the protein CAITQDSTYNEQFF.

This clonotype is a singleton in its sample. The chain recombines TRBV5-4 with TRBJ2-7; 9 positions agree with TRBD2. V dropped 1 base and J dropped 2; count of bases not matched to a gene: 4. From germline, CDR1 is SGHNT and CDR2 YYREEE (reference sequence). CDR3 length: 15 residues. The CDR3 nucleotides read TGTGCCAGCAGCTTGAAAGGCGGGAGGGCCTACGAGCAGTACTTC. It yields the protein CASSLKGGRAYEQYF.

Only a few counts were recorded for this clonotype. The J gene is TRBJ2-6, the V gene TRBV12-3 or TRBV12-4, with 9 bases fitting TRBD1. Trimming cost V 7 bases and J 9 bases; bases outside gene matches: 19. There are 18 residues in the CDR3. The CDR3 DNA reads TGTGCCAGCACCTTACGAGGCCGCAAGGACAGGGGAGACAACGTCCTGACTTTC. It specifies CASTLRGRKDRGDNVLTF.

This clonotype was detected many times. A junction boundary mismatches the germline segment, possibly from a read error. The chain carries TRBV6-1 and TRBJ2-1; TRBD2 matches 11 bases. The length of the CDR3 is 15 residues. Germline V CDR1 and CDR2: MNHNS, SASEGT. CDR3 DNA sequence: TGCGCCAGCAGTACCGGGACTAGCGGTTACAATGAGCAGTTCTTC. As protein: CASSTGTSGYNEQFF.

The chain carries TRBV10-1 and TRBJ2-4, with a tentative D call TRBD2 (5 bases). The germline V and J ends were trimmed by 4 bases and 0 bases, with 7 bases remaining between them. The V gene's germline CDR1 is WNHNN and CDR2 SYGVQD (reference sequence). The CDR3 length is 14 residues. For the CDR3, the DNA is TGCGCCAGCAGTGCGGGGATAGCCAAAAACATTCAGTACTTC. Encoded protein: CASSAGIAKNIQYF.

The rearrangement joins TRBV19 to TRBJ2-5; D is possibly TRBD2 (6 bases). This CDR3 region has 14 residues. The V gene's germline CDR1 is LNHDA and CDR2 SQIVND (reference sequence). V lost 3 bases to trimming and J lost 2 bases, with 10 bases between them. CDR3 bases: TGTGCCAGTAGTATTGGAGGGTTACAAGAGACCCAGTACTTC. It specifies CASSIGGLQETQYF.